This passage covers 14 T cell receptor beta chains from one sample sequenced in a study of blood T cell repertoires in COVID-19. The repertoire was sequenced with immunoSEQ multiplex PCR; TCRdb's copy has only in-frame clones and lacks some. The sample lists more than 85,000 clones; about 72% were seen once. The sample was peripheral blood. The receptors here all came from a man in his 60s with active or convalescent COVID-19.

This clone was observed a few times. The genes are TRBV14 and TRBJ2-1; TRBD2 matches 10 bases. The CDR3 extends over 16 amino acids. V dropped 6 bases and J dropped 2; count of bases not matched to a gene: 7. From germline, CDR1 is SGHDN and CDR2 FVKESK. The CDR3, as DNA: TGTGCCAGCAGGGAGCTAGCGGGAGAACCCTACAATGAGCAGTTCTTC. It specifies CASRELAGEPYNEQFF. Drawing the rest from reference TRBV14 and TRBJ2-1, the complete variable domain is EAGVTQFPSHSVIEKGQTVTLRCDPISGHDNLYWYRRVMGKEIKFLLHFVKESKQDESGMPNNRFLAERTGGTYSTLKVQPAELEDSGVYFCASRELAGEPYNEQFFGPGTRLTVL.

The chain carries TRBV7-2 and TRBJ2-1; TRBD2 matches 7 bases. CDR3 length: 15 amino acids. J was trimmed by 7 bases and V by 0 bases; bases with no gene match: 6. Per the germline V gene, CDR1 is SGHTA and CDR2 is FQGNSA. CDR3 DNA sequence: TGTGCCAGCAGCTTAGCGCTTGGGGGAGGGAATGAGCAGTTCTTC. Amino acid sequence: CASSLALGGGNEQFF.

J is TRBJ2-1 and V is TRBV6-5; 13 nucleotides match TRBD2. The J segment lost 9 bases and the V segment lost 6 bases, leaving 8 bases of the junction unmatched. Germline V gene sequence: CDR1 MNHEY, CDR2 SVGAGI. The CDR3 has 15 amino acids. In DNA form, the CDR3 reads TGTGCCAGCAGGCGGACTAGCGGGAGAGAAGGTGAGCAGTTCTTC. It codes for CASRRTSGREGEQFF.

This clone was seen a handful of times. The chain uses TRBV5-1 and TRBJ2-1, with 8 bases identical to TRBD1. Germline lookup yields CDR1 SGHRS and CDR2 YFSETQ. The CDR3 length is 16 residues. The V segment lost 6 bases and the J segment 5 bases; nucleotides outside the gene matches: 13. CDR3 loop: CASTTTPGQDHNEQFF. In DNA form, the CDR3 reads TGCGCCAGCACCACTACTCCGGGACAGGACCACAATGAGCAGTTCTTC.

This clone has only a few counts. The chain is built from TRBV28 and TRBJ1-3, with 10 bases lining up with TRBD1. The trim removed 5 bases at V and 4 bases at J, leaving 8 bases unmatched. Germline V lookup: CDR1 MDHEN, CDR2 SYDVKM. The CDR3 spans 16 residues. The CDR3 sequence is CASSLVGTGAGNTIYF. The CDR3 DNA sequence: TGTGCCAGCAGTCTGGTCGGGACAGGGGCAGGAAACACCATATATTTT.

CDR3 nucleotides: TGTGCCAGCAGCCCCCCCCAGCGGAGGAGCACAGATACGCAGTATTTT. Protein: CASSPPQRRSTDTQYF. The chain combines TRBV5-4 with TRBJ2-3; maybe TRBD2 (5 bases). This CDR3 has 16 residues. Germline CDR1 is SGHNT and CDR2 is YYREEE (reference sequence). Trimming shortened V by 4 bases and J by 0 bases, and 15 bases separated the two germline ends.

The chain uses TRBV29-1 and TRBJ1-4; tentative D call: TRBD1 (6 bases). Germline lookup yields CDR1 SQVTM and CDR2 ANQGSEA. V was pared by 3 bases and J by 7 bases, with 6 bases between. The CDR3 consists of 11 residues. CDR3 nucleotides: TGCAGCGTTGACAGGGGTGAAAAACTGTTTTTT. This gives the protein CSVDRGEKLFF.

The chain uses TRBV5-1 and TRBJ1-3; 10 bases fit TRBD1. J gave up 8 bases and V 4 bases, and 6 bases lay outside the gene matches. Germline CDR1 reads SGHRS; CDR2 reads YFSETQ. CDR3 size: 14 residues. The CDR3 reads CASSPGTGEDTIYF. For the CDR3, the DNA is TGCGCCAGCAGCCCCGGGACAGGGGAAGACACCATATATTTT.

The chain joins TRBV2 to TRBJ2-2; 7 nucleotides line up with TRBD1. V was pared by 8 bases and J by 0 bases, with 6 bases of the junction left unmatched. The CDR3 is 15 amino acids. The V gene's germline CDR1 is SNHLY and CDR2 FYNNEI. The CDR3, as DNA: TGTGCCAGCGGATGGGGACAGTCGAACACCGGGGAGCTGTTTTTT. This codes for CASGWGQSNTGELFF.

This clone was counted only a few times. The gene calls are TRBV28 and TRBJ2-5; TRBD1 matches at 8 bases. This CDR3 has 14 residues. The germline CDR1 and CDR2 sequences are MDHEN and SYDVKM. V dropped 6 bases and J dropped 5; count of bases not matched to a gene: 8. The CDR3 spells CASSRDRGMETQYF. DNA for the CDR3: TGTGCCAGCAGCCGAGACAGGGGCATGGAGACCCAGTACTTC.

This chain uses TRBV10-3 with TRBJ2-3; D call uncertain. The CDR3 spans 11 residues. V lost 8 bases to trimming and J lost 5 bases, with 8 bases between them. Germline V gene lookup returns CDR1 ENHRY and CDR2 SYGVKD. CDR3: CAIAVRDTQYF. For the CDR3, the DNA is TGTGCCATCGCGGTGAGAGATACGCAGTATTTT.

The chain is built from TRBV5-5 and TRBJ1-1; maybe TRBD1 (5 bases). There are 15 residues in the CDR3. Germline V gene data show CDR1 as SGHKS and CDR2 as YYEKEE (reference sequence). V lost 0 bases, J lost 1 base, and 10 bases lay in between. DNA of the CDR3: TGTGCCAGCAGCTTGGTCGACAGCCCGAACACTGAAGCTTTCTTT. This gives the protein CASSLVDSPNTEAFF.

V and J are TRBV5-4 and TRBJ2-6; 11 bases line up with TRBD1. The CDR3 covers 18 residues. Germline values: CDR1 SGHNT, CDR2 YYREEE (reference sequence). V dropped 6 bases and J dropped 0; count of bases not matched to a gene: 8. The CDR3 region is CASTPPGTGGSGANVLTF. CDR3 nucleotides: TGTGCCAGCACCCCACCAGGGACAGGGGGCTCTGGGGCCAACGTCCTGACTTTC.

The V call is TRBV11-2, the J call TRBJ2-1; possible D gene TRBD2, 5 bases. Germline V gene lookup returns CDR1 SGHAT and CDR2 FQNNGV. CDR3 length equals 15 residues. The V end lost 0 bases, the J end lost 3 bases, and 9 bases lay between the germline ends. For the CDR3, the DNA is TGTGCCAGCAGCTTAGAAAGCGGTAACTACAATGAGCAGTTCTTC. Its translation: CASSLESGNYNEQFF.